These 26 T cell receptor beta chains were all obtained from the same sample, sequenced in a study of blood T cell repertoires in COVID-19. TCRdb's copy holds only in-frame clones and misses some; the assay was immunoSEQ multiplex PCR. This sample has roughly 200,000 clones, with about 91% found just once. Sequenced: PBMCs or T cells enriched from blood (not recorded which). These receptor sequences come from a woman aged 40 to 50 with acute COVID-19.

The chain recombines TRBV30 with TRBJ1-4; D is uncertain. Germline loops: CDR1 GTSNPN, CDR2 SVGIG (reference sequence). This CDR3 region has 12 residues. V lost 8 bases, J lost 6 bases, and 13 bases lay in between. Here the CDR3 DNA reads TGTGCCCTCGATCGGCGGGATGAAAAACTGTTTTTT. The encoded protein is CALDRRDEKLFF.

The gene calls are TRBV5-8 and TRBJ2-3; D might be TRBD2 (6 bases). The ends were cut back, 0 bases at V and 1 base at J, with 12 bases in the middle. The CDR3 has 16 residues. The germline V gene has CDR1 SGHTS and CDR2 YDEGEE. The CDR3 bases are TGTGCCAGCAGCTTGGGACTAGATAGGGGCACAGATACGCAGTATTTT. It translates to CASSLGLDRGTDTQYF.

The chain couples TRBV12-3 or TRBV12-4 to TRBJ2-2; D is possibly TRBD1 (5 bases). The length of the CDR3 is 12 residues. The ends were cut back, 8 bases at V and 4 bases at J, with 8 bases in the middle. CDR3 sequence (DNA): TGTGCCAGCGTTAGGGGCACCGGGGAGCTGTTTTTT. Protein sequence: CASVRGTGELFF.

The chain recombines TRBV7-9 with TRBJ1-1; 8 positions match TRBD1. Germline CDR1 reads SEHNR; CDR2 reads FQNEAQ (reference sequence). The V and J ends lost 5 bases and 6 bases, in that order; junction bases with no gene match: 11. The CDR3 is 15 amino acids. The DNA for the CDR3 is TGTGCCAGCAGCATAGACAGGGGACCGGAATCTGAAGCTTTCTTT. Protein product: CASSIDRGPESEAFF.

The chain joins TRBV5-4 to TRBJ2-5, with D possibly matching TRBD2 (5 bases). The CDR3 contains 13 residues. Germline assignment: CDR1 SGHNT and CDR2 YYREEE (reference sequence). V shed 5 bases and J shed 5 bases, with 13 bases lying between them. The CDR3 coding sequence is TGTGCCAGCAGTCAAGGTGGGGAGGAGACCCAGTACTTC. It specifies CASSQGGEETQYF.

The chain combines TRBV30 with TRBJ2-6; 8 bases agree with TRBD1. The V and J ends lost 0 bases and 0 bases, in that order; junction bases with no gene match: 4. The CDR3 has 17 amino acids. CDR1 and CDR2 from the germline V gene are GTSNPN and SVGIG (reference sequence). The CDR3 DNA reads as TGTGCCTGGAGTGTACGGACAGGGAGCTCTGGGGCCAACGTCCTGACTTTC. Protein sequence: CAWSVRTGSSGANVLTF.

This clone was counted a single time. The rearrangement joins TRBV4-2 to TRBJ2-7; D possibly corresponds to TRBD2 (6 bases). The length of the CDR3 is 15 residues. The V gene lost 0 bases and the J gene lost 3 bases, with 12 bases spanning the gap. Germline V gene sequence: CDR1 LGHNA, CDR2 YNFKEQ. CDR3 residues: CASSQDGRGDYEQYF. As DNA, the CDR3 is TGTGCCAGCAGCCAAGATGGTCGCGGGGACTACGAGCAGTACTTC.

The chain couples TRBV5-4 to TRBJ2-3, with D possibly TRBD2 on 5 matching bases. The CDR3 totals 16 residues. Trimming took 3 bases from V and 4 from J, leaving 18 bases between them. Per germline, CDR1 SGHNT and CDR2 YYREEE (reference sequence). CDR3 DNA: TGTGCCAGCAGCTCGCCTAGCCACCCGGGCGCAGATACGCAGTATTTT. This codes for CASSSPSHPGADTQYF. Combining the CDR3 with reference TRBV5-4 and TRBJ2-3 gives the whole variable domain ETGVTQSPTHLIKTRGQQVTLRCSSQSGHNTVSWYQQALGQGPQFIFQYYREEENGRGNFPPRFSGLQFPNYSSELNVNALELDDSALYLCASSSPSHPGADTQYFGPGTRLTVL.

The chain carries TRBV6-5 and TRBJ1-2, with a tentative D call TRBD1 (5 bases). This CDR3 spans 12 amino acids. Trimming left V 9 bases short and J 7 bases short, with 15 bases between. Germline V lookup: CDR1 MNHEY, CDR2 SVGAGI. CDR3 protein: CASRRGEGGYTF. The DNA of the CDR3 is TGTGCCAGTAGAAGGGGCGAAGGTGGCTACACCTTC.

This clone was observed a handful of times. V gene TRBV11-3 combines with J gene TRBJ2-7; D call uncertain. In germline, CDR1 is SGHNT, CDR2 YENEEA. The V end was cut by 2 bases, the J end by 5 bases, with 10 bases between. This CDR3 has 13 residues. Here the CDR3 DNA reads TGTGCCAGCAGCTTACATCTTGCGGACGAGCAGTACTTC. Translating gives CASSLHLADEQYF.

The chain couples TRBV6-2 or TRBV6-3 to TRBJ2-7; 11 nucleotides align to TRBD1. V was pared by 5 bases and J by 3 bases, with 6 bases of the junction left unmatched. There are 15 residues in the CDR3. CDR1 and CDR2 from the germline V gene are MNHEY and SVGEGT. CDR3 in DNA: TGTGCCAGCAGTCATTCCGGGACAGGGGGCTACGAGCAGTACTTC. This translates into CASSHSGTGGYEQYF.

V and J are TRBV9 and TRBJ2-5; TRBD2 aligns across 12 bases. This CDR3 is built from 17 residues. Unmatched junction bases numbered 4, after V lost 0 bases and J lost 1 base. The germline gives CDR1 SGDLS, CDR2 YYNGEE. The CDR3 loop is CASSVGLAGGSQETQYF. The CDR3 region has the DNA TGTGCCAGCAGCGTAGGGCTAGCGGGGGGGAGCCAAGAGACCCAGTACTTC.

CDR3: CASSLRGQGVSGANVLTF. DNA of the CDR3: TGCGCCAGCAGCCTACGGGGACAGGGGGTCTCTGGGGCCAACGTCCTGACTTTC. The V and J genes are TRBV4-3 and TRBJ2-6; 11 positions match TRBD1. The CDR3 extends over 18 amino acids. Germline V lookup: CDR1 LGHNA, CDR2 YSLEER. V shed 4 bases and J 0 bases; nucleotides not matched to a gene: 5.

The gene calls are TRBV29-1 and TRBJ2-5; 7 nucleotides line up with TRBD1. With 5 bases clipped from V and 3 bases from J, the junction kept 6 bases outside the gene matches. The germline gives CDR1 SQVTM, CDR2 ANQGSEA. The CDR3 is 13 residues long. CDR3 region: CSVWTGQEETQYF. CDR3 nucleotides: TGCAGCGTTTGGACAGGTCAAGAAGAGACCCAGTACTTC. The full variable domain, in which reference TRBV29-1 and TRBJ2-5 provide the parts outside the CDR3, is SAVISQKPSRDICQRGTSLTIQCQVDSQVTMMFWYRQQPGQSLTLIATANQGSEATYESGFVIDKFPISRPNLTFSTLTVSNMSPEDSSIYLCSVWTGQEETQYFGPGTRLLVL.

This sequence joins TRBV5-6 and TRBJ2-7; TRBD1 matches 12 bases. The CDR3 extends over 15 amino acids. With 0 bases clipped from V and 6 bases from J, the junction kept 4 bases outside the gene matches. From germline, CDR1 is SGHDT and CDR2 YYEEEE. The CDR3 loop is CASSLVGQGAFEQYF. The CDR3 coding sequence is TGTGCCAGCAGCTTGGTGGGACAGGGGGCCTTCGAGCAGTACTTC.

This chain connects TRBV5-8 to TRBJ2-1; D not certain. Germline CDR1 SGHTS, CDR2 YDEGEE. The CDR3 has 13 amino acids. Trimming left V 4 bases short and J 7 bases short, with 12 bases between. Written as DNA, the CDR3 is TGTGCCAGCAGCCCGGGTCTAGGTAATGAGCAGTTCTTC. It yields the protein CASSPGLGNEQFF. The whole variable domain, remainder taken from reference TRBV5-8 and TRBJ2-1, is EAGVTQSPTHLIKTRGQQATLRCSPISGHTSVYWYQQALGLGLQFLLWYDEGEERNRGNFPPRFSGRQFPNYSSELNVNALELEDSALYLCASSPGLGNEQFFGPGTRLTVL.

J is TRBJ1-6 and V is TRBV7-8; maybe TRBD1 (6 bases). V was clipped by 6 bases and J by 10 bases, with 16 bases between them. Germline lookup yields CDR1 SGHVS and CDR2 FQNEAQ. This CDR3 is built from 14 residues. The DNA for the CDR3 is TGTGCCAGCAGGCTAGGGTACAGGGCATCACCCCTCCACTTT. Translation gives CASRLGYRASPLHF.

This clone occurred a few times. CDR3 loop: CASSSTTGLSGNTIYF. In DNA, the CDR3 is TGTGCCAGCAGCTCAACTACAGGCCTCTCTGGAAACACCATATATTTT. V is TRBV7-6 and J is TRBJ1-3, with D possibly matching TRBD1 (5 bases). CDR1 is SGHVS, CDR2 FNYEAQ, per germline. There are 16 residues in the CDR3. V was cut by 4 bases and J by 0 bases, with 13 bases left in between.

The V call is TRBV7-6, the J call TRBJ2-7, with 11 bases fitting TRBD2. The germline gives CDR1 SGHVS, CDR2 FNYEAQ. Trimming at V came to 5 bases and at J to 3 bases, leaving 9 bases not matched to a gene. The CDR3 has 16 residues. The CDR3 is CASSMSTSGTFYEQYF. CDR3 nucleotide sequence: TGTGCCAGCAGCATGTCGACTAGCGGGACTTTCTACGAGCAGTACTTC.

This clone was seen once. The chain uses TRBV19 and TRBJ1-3; possibly TRBD1 for D (5 bases). Trimming removed 7 bases at V and 4 bases at J, with 11 bases between. Per the germline V gene, CDR1 is LNHDA and CDR2 is SQIVND (reference sequence). The CDR3 totals 13 residues. CDR3 DNA: TGTGCCAGTAATCCAGGGCCCGGAAACACCATATATTTT. Its translation: CASNPGPGNTIYF.

The chain uses TRBV5-5 and TRBJ1-5, with TRBD1 as a possible D gene (6 bases). Trimming took off 1 base at V and 5 bases at J, with 19 bases between the two ends. Germline V gene lookup returns CDR1 SGHKS and CDR2 YYEKEE (reference sequence). The CDR3 sequence is 17 residues long. The CDR3 spells CASSLFTAGTSYQPQHF. The CDR3 DNA follows: TGTGCCAGCAGCTTGTTTACTGCCGGGACAAGCTATCAGCCCCAGCATTTT.

The chain links TRBV6-5 to TRBJ2-2; 11 bases are shared with TRBD2. The CDR3 runs to 16 residues. Per the germline V gene, CDR1 is MNHEY and CDR2 is SVGAGI. J was trimmed by 4 bases and V by 4 bases; bases with no gene match: 5. The CDR3 is CASSSGTSGVTGELFF. The CDR3 nucleotides read TGTGCCAGCAGTTCCGGGACTAGCGGAGTCACCGGGGAGCTGTTTTTT.

The gene calls are TRBV5-1 and TRBJ1-3, with 7 bases that match TRBD1. In germline, CDR1 is SGHRS, CDR2 YFSETQ. Trimming took 4 bases from V and 5 from J; bases not matched to a gene: 9. This CDR3 spans 15 amino acids. The CDR3 DNA reads TGCGCCAGCAGCGCCCAGACAGGGCTAAGAAACACCATATATTTT. This codes for CASSAQTGLRNTIYF.

This sequence joins TRBV4-2 and TRBJ1-1, with no clear D. From germline, CDR1 is LGHNA and CDR2 YNFKEQ. The CDR3 loop spans 13 amino acids. Trimming cost V 0 bases and J 8 bases, with 10 bases left between them. The CDR3, as DNA: TGTGCCAGCAGCCAAGAGGGCCGGCAGGAAGCTTTCTTT. Its translation is CASSQEGRQEAFF.

V and J are TRBV12-3 or TRBV12-4 and TRBJ2-2, with D unclear. This CDR3 has 13 residues. V lost 3 bases, J lost 3 bases, and 5 bases lay in between. The CDR3 nucleotides read TGTGCCAGCAGTTTTAGTTACACCGGGGAGCTGTTTTTT. Translated: CASSFSYTGELFF.

The rearrangement links TRBV2 to TRBJ2-7, with 9 nucleotides matching TRBD1. The CDR3 spans 15 residues. Per the germline V gene, CDR1 is SNHLY and CDR2 is FYNNEI. Trimming cost V 6 bases and J 3 bases; bases outside gene matches: 9. The CDR3: CASSTGTGTFYEQYF. The CDR3 DNA sequence: TGTGCCAGCAGCACCGGGACAGGGACCTTCTACGAGCAGTACTTC.